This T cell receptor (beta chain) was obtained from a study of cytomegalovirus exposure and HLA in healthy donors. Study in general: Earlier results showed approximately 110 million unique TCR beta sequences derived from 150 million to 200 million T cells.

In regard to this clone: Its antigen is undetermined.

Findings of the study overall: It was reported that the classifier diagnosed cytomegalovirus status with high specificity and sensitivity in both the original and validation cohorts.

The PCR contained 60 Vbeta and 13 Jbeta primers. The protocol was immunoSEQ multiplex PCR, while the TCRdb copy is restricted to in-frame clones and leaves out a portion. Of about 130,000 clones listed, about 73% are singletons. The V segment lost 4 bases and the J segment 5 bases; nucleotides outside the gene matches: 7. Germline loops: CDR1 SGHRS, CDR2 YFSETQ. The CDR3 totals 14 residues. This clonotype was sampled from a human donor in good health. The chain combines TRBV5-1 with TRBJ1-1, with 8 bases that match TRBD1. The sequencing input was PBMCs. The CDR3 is CASSLSDRGTEAFF. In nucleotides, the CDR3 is TGCGCCAGCAGCCTCTCTGACAGGGGTACTGAAGCTTTCTTT.